This T cell receptor beta chain came from a study of blood T cell repertoires in COVID-19. Study-wide context: Samples of COVID-19 (acute and convalescent) were obtained from the United States, Italy and Spain. Sources were T cells, B-cell-depleted T cells, or PBMCs; the material itself was cDNA or gDNA.

Germline V lookup: CDR1 SGHRS, CDR2 YFSETQ. The CDR3 loop spans 14 amino acids. The V end was cut by 1 base, the J end by 5 bases, with 10 bases between. In the source study's methods: Estimation of nucleated cell counts was performed using reference gene primer amplification. Produced via immunoSEQ multiplex PCR; TCRdb's table is partial and in-frame only. V and J calls and clone size are as listed in that table; D and trimming were resolved from the DNA. The sample holds about 100,000 clones, approximately 85% seen once. This clonotype was obtained from an elderly woman with active or convalescent COVID-19. Source material: peripheral blood. The V gene is TRBV5-1, the J gene TRBJ1-5; D is possibly TRBD1 (6 bases). In nucleotides, the CDR3 is TGCGCCAGCAGCTTGCAGACAGGAGATCAGCCCCAGCATTTT. Translating gives CASSLQTGDQPQHF.